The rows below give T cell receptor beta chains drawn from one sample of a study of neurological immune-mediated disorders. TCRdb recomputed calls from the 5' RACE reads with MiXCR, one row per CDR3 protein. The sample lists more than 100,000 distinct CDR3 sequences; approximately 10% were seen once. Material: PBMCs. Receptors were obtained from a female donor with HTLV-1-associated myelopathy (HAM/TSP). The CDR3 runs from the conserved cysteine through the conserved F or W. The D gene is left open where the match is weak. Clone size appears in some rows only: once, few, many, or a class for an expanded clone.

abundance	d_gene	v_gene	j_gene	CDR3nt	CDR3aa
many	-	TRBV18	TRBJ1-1	TGTGCCAGCTCACCAAGCTCCGGCCCGGCAGCTTTCTTT	CASSPSSGPAAFF
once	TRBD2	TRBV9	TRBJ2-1	TGTGCCAGCAGCGCTCACACTAGCGGGGGGGCGAATGAGCAGTTCTTC	CASSAHTSGGANEQFF
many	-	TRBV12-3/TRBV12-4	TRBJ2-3	TGTGCCAGCAGTTTAAATCCCCCAACAGATACGCAGTATTTT	CASSLNPPTDTQYF
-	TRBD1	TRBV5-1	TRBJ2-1	TGCGCCAGCAGCCCTATTTCCGGGACAGACCGCCCTGAGCAGTTCTTC	CASSPISGTDRPEQFF
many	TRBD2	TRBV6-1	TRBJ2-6	TGTGCCGGGGGGGGGTATGAGTCTGGGGCCAACGTCCTGACTTTC	CAGGGYESGANVLTF
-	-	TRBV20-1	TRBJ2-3	TGCAGTGCCACATTTCCGGGACTTGCCACAGATACGCAGTATTTT	CSATFPGLATDTQYF
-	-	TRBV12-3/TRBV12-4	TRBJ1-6	TGTGCCAGCAGTCCCTTAGACCGAGGATATAATTCACCCCTCCACTTT	CASSPLDRGYNSPLHF
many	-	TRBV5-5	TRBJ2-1	TGTGCCAGCAGCTTCTCGTCCGGGGGCCTGGGCTACAATGAGCAGTTCTTC	CASSFSSGGLGYNEQFF
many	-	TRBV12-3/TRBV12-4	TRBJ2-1	TGTGCCAGCAGTTCCCACATCCCCAATGAGCAGTTCTTC	CASSSHIPNEQFF
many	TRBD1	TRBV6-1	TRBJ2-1	TGTGCCAGCAGTTACCGGACAGGGGGGAGTGAGCAGTTCTTC	CASSYRTGGSEQFF
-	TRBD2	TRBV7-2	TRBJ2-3	TGTGCCAGCCGGGGCCTGGGACTAAGGACAGATACGCAGTATTTT	CASRGLGLRTDTQYF
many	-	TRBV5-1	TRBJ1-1	TGCGCCAGCAGCGCAGAGGGTATTATGAACACTGAAGCTTTCTTT	CASSAEGIMNTEAFF
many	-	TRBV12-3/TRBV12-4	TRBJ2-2	TGTGCCAGCACTCAAGGGGGGGGCACCGGGGAGCTGTTTTTT	CASTQGGGTGELFF
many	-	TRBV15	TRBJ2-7	TGTGCTACCAGCAGAGGTCGGGACGAGCAGTACTTC	CATSRGRDEQYF
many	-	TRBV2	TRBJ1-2	TGTGCCAGCAGTGGGACACTTAACTATGGCTACACCTTC	CASSGTLNYGYTF
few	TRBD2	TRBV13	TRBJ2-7	TGTGCCAGCAGCGCCAGCGGGGGGGCTTGGGAGCAGTACTTC	CASSASGGAWEQYF
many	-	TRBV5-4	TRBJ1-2	TGTGCCAGCAGCTTAACAGGACAGACCATATCTAACTATGGCTACACCTTC	CASSLTGQTISNYGYTF
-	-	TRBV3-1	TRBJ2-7	TGTGCCAGCAGCAGACACGGGGACGAGCAGTACTTC	CASSRHGDEQYF
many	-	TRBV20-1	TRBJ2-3	TGCAGCCCCTTCCATGCCTTCACAGATACGCAGTATTTT	CSPFHAFTDTQYF
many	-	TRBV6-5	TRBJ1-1	TGTGCCAGCAGCTACAGGAACACTGAAGCTTTCTTT	CASSYRNTEAFF
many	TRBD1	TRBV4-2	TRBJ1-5	TGTGCCAGCAGCCAAAGGGGGCTAAATCAGCCCCAGCATTTT	CASSQRGLNQPQHF
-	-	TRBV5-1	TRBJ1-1	TGCGCCAGCAGCTTGGAAGCGGGGACCACTGAAGCTTTCTTT	CASSLEAGTTEAFF
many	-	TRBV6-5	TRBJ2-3	TGTGCCAGCTCGGGAAGGGCAAGCACAGATACGCAGTATTTT	CASSGRASTDTQYF
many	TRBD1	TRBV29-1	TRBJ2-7	TGCAGCGTTGATCTCGGGACAGGGACCTACGAGCAGTACTTC	CSVDLGTGTYEQYF
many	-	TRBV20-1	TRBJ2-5	TGCAGTGCGACTATGAGAGAGACCCAGTACTTC	CSATMRETQYF
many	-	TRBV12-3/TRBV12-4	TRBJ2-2	TGTGCCAGCAGTTTCATGGGATCCGGGGAGCTGTTTTTT	CASSFMGSGELFF
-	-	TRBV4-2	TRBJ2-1	TGTGCCAGCAGCCAAGATGTAAGGAGTTTTAGGAATGAGCAGTTCTTC	CASSQDVRSFRNEQFF
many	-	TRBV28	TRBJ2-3	TGTGCCAGCAGTTTAAAGGCACTCGCTAGCACAGATACGCAGTATTTT	CASSLKALASTDTQYF
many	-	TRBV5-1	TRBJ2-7	TGCGCCAGCAGCTTGGCCTCAAGGACAGCGGGGGAGCAGTACTTC	CASSLASRTAGEQYF